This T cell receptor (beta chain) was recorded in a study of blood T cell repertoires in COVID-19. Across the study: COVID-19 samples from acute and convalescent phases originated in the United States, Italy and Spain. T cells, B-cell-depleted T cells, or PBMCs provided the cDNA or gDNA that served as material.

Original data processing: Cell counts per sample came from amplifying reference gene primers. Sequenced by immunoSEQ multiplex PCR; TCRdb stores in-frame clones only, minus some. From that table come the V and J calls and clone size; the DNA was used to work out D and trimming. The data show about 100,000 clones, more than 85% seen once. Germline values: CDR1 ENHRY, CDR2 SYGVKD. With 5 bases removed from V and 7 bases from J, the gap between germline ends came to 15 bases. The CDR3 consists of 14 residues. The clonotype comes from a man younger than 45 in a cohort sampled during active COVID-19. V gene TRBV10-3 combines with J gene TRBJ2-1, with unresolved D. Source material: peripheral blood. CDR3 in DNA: TGTGCCATCAGTTCAAACCCAGGCCAGAATGAGCAGTTCTTC. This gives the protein CAISSNPGQNEQFF.